This entry lists 5 T cell receptor beta chains sequenced from one sample in a study of T-cell memory formation after mild COVID-19. TCRdb re-derived calls from the 5' RACE reads in MiXCR, one entry per CDR3 protein. The sample contains 250,000 to 300,000 distinct CDR3 sequences, around 16% of which appear only once. The sample was PBMCs or a T cell subset sorted from them (not recorded which). These TCRs come from a man in his late teens or twenties who had mild COVID-19 (a few samples of this study predate the infection). Cell type and time point are not known.

V and J are TRBV18 and TRBJ2-6; D is uncertain. V shed 3 bases and J shed 0 bases, with 9 bases lying between them. Germline V CDR1 and CDR2: KGHSH, LQKENI. The CDR3 has 16 residues. CDR3 amino acids: CASSPTTYSGANVLTF. As DNA, the CDR3 is TGTGCCAGCTCACCTACTACTTACTCTGGGGCCAACGTCCTGACTTTC.

J is TRBJ2-1 and V is TRBV27, with a possible D match to TRBD1 (5 bases). From germline, CDR1 is MNHEY and CDR2 SMNVEV (reference sequence). V was pared by 3 bases and J by 9 bases, with 15 bases between. The CDR3 totals 14 residues. The CDR3 nucleotides read TGTGCCAGCAGTTTTCAGGGTTACTCAAGTGAGCAGTTCTTC. Translated, it gives CASSFQGYSSEQFF.

This clonotype was found a few times. The chain is built from TRBV7-2 and TRBJ2-5, with 9 positions matching TRBD1. From germline, CDR1 is SGHTA and CDR2 FQGNSA. The V and J ends lost 6 bases and 4 bases, in that order; junction bases with no gene match: 6. The CDR3 loop spans 14 amino acids. In nucleotides, the CDR3 is TGTGCCAGCAGGCTAACAGGGGGCGTAGAGACCCAGTACTTC. As protein: CASRLTGGVETQYF.

Here the CDR3 DNA reads TGTGCCAGCAGCTCTAGGGCTTTGAATGAGCAGTTCTTC. Protein: CASSSRALNEQFF. The rearrangement joins TRBV11-3 to TRBJ2-1, with no clear D. This CDR3 region has 13 residues. Trimming removed 4 bases at V and 7 bases at J, with 11 bases between. In germline, CDR1 is SGHNT, CDR2 YENEEA.

This clonotype has only a few counts. J is TRBJ2-1 and V is TRBV29-1; the match to TRBD2 covers 10 bases. CDR3 size: 11 residues. The V gene end was trimmed by 3 bases and the J gene end by 10 bases; junction bases not matched to a gene: 0. Germline CDR1 SQVTM, CDR2 ANQGSEA. This CDR3 is CSVDSGGEQFF. CDR3 coding DNA: TGCAGCGTTGATAGCGGGGGGGAGCAGTTCTTC.